This T cell receptor beta chain was sequenced during a study of spatial heterogeneity in lung cancer. Study-level points and caveats: Blood carried ubiquitous expanded tumor TCRs more at resection than follow-up.

This clonotype was picked up many times. As yet, its antigen is unknown. Described time point: sample taken at primary tumor resection. Sequencing was performed on whole RNA extracted from tumor and nontumor lung tissue, or from frozen PBMC, and the material was left unsorted. One entry per CDR3 protein results from TCRdb running MiXCR on the 5' RACE reads. The sample consists of about 45,000 distinct CDR3 sequences, over 9.5% of them appearing once. CDR3 size: 16 residues. The germline CDR1 and CDR2 sequences are DFQATT and SNEGSKA (reference sequence). Trimming cost V 1 base and J 6 bases, with 21 bases left between them.

The starting material was PBMCs, obtained at surgery. The chain links TRBV20-1 to TRBJ1-2; weak D call: TRBD1 (5 bases). The TCR originated in a female donor with early-stage non-small cell lung cancer. CDR3 loop: CSARGNPGSGSDGYTF. In DNA, the CDR3 is TGCAGTGCTAGAGGGAATCCAGGGTCCGGTTCGGATGGCTACACCTTC.